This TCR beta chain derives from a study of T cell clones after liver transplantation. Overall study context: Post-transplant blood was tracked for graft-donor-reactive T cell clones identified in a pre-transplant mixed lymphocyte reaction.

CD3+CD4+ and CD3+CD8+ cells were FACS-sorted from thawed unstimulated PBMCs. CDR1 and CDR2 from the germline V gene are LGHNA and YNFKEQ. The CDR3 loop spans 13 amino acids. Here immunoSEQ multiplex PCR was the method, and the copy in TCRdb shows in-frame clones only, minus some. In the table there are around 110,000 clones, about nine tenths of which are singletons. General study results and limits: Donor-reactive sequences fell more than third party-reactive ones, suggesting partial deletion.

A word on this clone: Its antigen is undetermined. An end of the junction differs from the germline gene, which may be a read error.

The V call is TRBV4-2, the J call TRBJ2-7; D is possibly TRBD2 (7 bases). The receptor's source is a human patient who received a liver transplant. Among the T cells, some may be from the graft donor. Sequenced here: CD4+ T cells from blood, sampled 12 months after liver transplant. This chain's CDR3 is CASSQDGGGGRVF. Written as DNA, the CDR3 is TGTGCCAGCAGCCAAGATGGGGGAGGGGGGCGAGTATTC.